This passage covers 19 T cell receptor beta chains from one sample sequenced in a study of memory CD4+ T cells and cytomegalovirus serostatus. Sequencing was performed with immunoSEQ multiplex PCR; in TCRdb, only in-frame clones are kept and a portion is missing. The table records some 54,000 clones, more than 70% of them present only once. Single viable CD3+CD4+CD8-CD45RO+ cells were sorted as the memory CD4+ T cells. Sequenced: memory CD4+ T cells from blood. All receptors come from an adult in good health and CMV-seropositive.

The chain carries TRBV6-6 and TRBJ2-4; D unclear. This CDR3 has 11 residues. The ends were cut back, 6 bases at V and 5 bases at J, with 5 bases in the middle. The germline CDR1 and CDR2 sequences are MNHNY and SVGAGI (reference sequence). This chain's CDR3 is CASRAENIQYF. The CDR3 region has the DNA TGTGCCAGCAGGGCCGAAAACATTCAGTACTTC.

This rearrangement joins TRBV28 to TRBJ1-2; 8 nucleotides agree with TRBD1. V was pared by 3 bases and J by 8 bases, with 8 bases of the junction left unmatched. The CDR3 sequence is 14 residues long. Germline V CDR1 and CDR2: MDHEN, SYDVKM. The CDR3 loop is CASSFVQGALGYTF. In DNA form, the CDR3 reads TGTGCCAGCAGTTTTGTCCAGGGGGCTTTGGGCTACACCTTC.

This clone has just one count. The CDR3 DNA follows: TGTGCCAGCAGTGTGAGGGACAATCAGCCCCAGCATTTT. It translates to CASSVRDNQPQHF. The chain recombines TRBV6-1 with TRBJ1-5; the D is unclear. From germline, CDR1 is MNHNS and CDR2 SASEGT. Trimming stripped 4 bases from V and 3 bases from J, with 7 bases between. The CDR3 has 13 residues.

This clone was seen more than once but under ten times. This chain joins TRBV28 and TRBJ2-7; 15 nucleotides line up with TRBD2. CDR3 size: 20 residues. Germline CDR1 and CDR2: MDHEN and SYDVKM. V was pared by 0 bases and J by 6 bases, with 15 bases of the junction left unmatched. CDR3 sequence (DNA): TGTGCCAGCAGTTTATGGGACGGGACTAGCGGGAGGACCCAACCAGGCGAGCAGTACTTC. It is translated as CASSLWDGTSGRTQPGEQYF.

As regards this clone: The missing conserved phenylalanine or tryptophan at the end of this CDR3 makes a read error likely. The DNA is left out, because the CDR3 cannot be placed on it with certainty; the CDR3 is given as TCRdb lists it. The rearrangement joins TRBV10-3 to TRBJ1-6; the table assigns TRBD1, which was not confirmed against the DNA. Germline values: CDR1 ENHRY, CDR2 SYGVKD. 12 amino acids form the CDR3, both terminal residues included. This CDR3 is CAISEGTGQVLS.

This rearrangement joins TRBV7-2 to TRBJ2-1; unclear D gene. CDR3 length equals 17 residues. The V gene lost 1 base and the J gene lost 4 bases, with 17 bases spanning the gap. The germline CDR1 and CDR2 sequences are SGHTA and FQGNSA. CDR3 sequence reads: CASSLGTWNSWYNEQFF. The CDR3 bases are TGTGCCAGCAGCTTAGGGACCTGGAACTCCTGGTACAATGAGCAGTTCTTC.

The chain employs TRBV5-6 and TRBJ2-1; D gene ambiguous. The CDR3 runs to 11 residues. The V gene's germline CDR1 is SGHDT and CDR2 YYEEEE. V was cut by 3 bases and J by 5 bases, with 3 bases left in between. CDR3 nucleotide sequence: TGTGCCAGCAGCTGGAACAATGAGCAGTTCTTC. It specifies CASSWNNEQFF.

V and J are TRBV7-8 and TRBJ1-5, with a weak D call TRBD1 (5 bases). Germline CDR1 SGHVS, CDR2 FQNEAQ. This CDR3 comprises 15 residues. Trimming cost V 2 bases and J 0 bases, with 8 bases left between them. The DNA of the CDR3 is TGTGCCAGCAGCTTATTTGGGGGTAGCAATCAGCCCCAGCATTTT. This translates into CASSLFGGSNQPQHF.

This chain uses TRBV5-4 with TRBJ2-3; D gene uncertain. Per germline, CDR1 SGHNT and CDR2 YYREEE (reference sequence). V was clipped by 3 bases and J by 4 bases, with 12 bases between them. The CDR3 runs to 14 residues. CDR3 residues: CASSSGPDPDTQYF. The CDR3 DNA follows: TGTGCCAGCAGCTCGGGCCCAGACCCAGATACGCAGTATTTT.

The chain employs TRBV18 and TRBJ2-7, with 12 bases identical to TRBD2. This CDR3 is built from 16 residues. Germline V CDR1 and CDR2: KGHSH, LQKENI. V was pared by 4 bases and J by 3 bases, with 7 bases of the junction left unmatched. The CDR3 sequence: CASSRLTSGSHYEQYF. CDR3 nucleotides: TGTGCCAGCTCACGACTGACTAGCGGGAGTCACTACGAGCAGTACTTC.

V is TRBV18 and J is TRBJ2-1; D assignment may be TRBD1 or TRBD2 (5 bases each). Trimming left V 3 bases short and J 2 bases short, with 8 bases between. CDR3 length: 14 residues. Looked up from germline, CDR1 is KGHSH and CDR2 is LQKENI. In DNA form, the CDR3 reads TGTGCCAGCTCACCCGGGACGACCTACAATGAGCAGTTCTTC. Protein: CASSPGTTYNEQFF.

CDR3 DNA sequence: TGCAGCGGTCATACAGGGGAAATCTATGGCTACACCTTC. Translated: CSGHTGEIYGYTF. The J gene is TRBJ1-2, the V gene TRBV29-1; 7 nucleotides line up with TRBD1. Germline lookup yields CDR1 SQVTM and CDR2 ANQGSEA. The V and J ends lost 7 bases and 4 bases, in that order; junction bases with no gene match: 9. The CDR3 covers 13 residues. Together with reference TRBV29-1 and TRBJ1-2, the CDR3 gives the full variable domain: SAVISQKPSRDICQRGTSLTIQCQVDSQVTMMFWYRQQPGQSLTLIATANQGSEATYESGFVIDKFPISRPNLTFSTLTVSNMSPEDSSIYLCSGHTGEIYGYTFGSGTRLTVV.

This chain uses TRBV7-2 with TRBJ1-1, with D unresolved. CDR1 SGHTA and CDR2 FQGNSA come from the germline V gene. The V gene lost 5 bases and the J gene lost 5 bases, with 12 bases spanning the gap. The CDR3 runs 13 residues. The CDR3 DNA follows: TGTGCCAGCAGCGGGGAAGGGTTGACTGAAGCTTTCTTT. As protein: CASSGEGLTEAFF.

V usage is TRBV30 and J usage is TRBJ2-7, with D perhaps TRBD2 (5 bases). The V end lost 2 bases, the J end lost 2 bases, and 7 bases lay between the germline ends. The CDR3 covers 12 residues. The germline CDR1 and CDR2 sequences are GTSNPN and SVGIG (reference sequence). CDR3: CAWSYGAYEQYF. For the CDR3, the DNA is TGTGCCTGGAGTTACGGGGCCTACGAGCAGTACTTC.

The V call is TRBV7-2, the J call TRBJ2-7, with 9 bases that match TRBD1. CDR3 length equals 13 residues. Germline V gives CDR1 SGHTA, CDR2 FQGNSA. Unmatched junction bases numbered 3, after V lost 2 bases and J lost 7 bases. CDR3 protein: CASSLTGGDEQYF. DNA of the CDR3: TGTGCCAGCAGCTTAACAGGGGGCGATGAGCAGTACTTC.

J is TRBJ2-1 and V is TRBV7-2, with D perhaps TRBD2 (5 bases). Trimming removed 1 base from V and 1 base from J, with 17 bases in between. CDR3 length: 18 residues. Per the germline V gene, CDR1 is SGHTA and CDR2 is FQGNSA. The CDR3 loop reads CASSLEGGRLYSYNEQFF. The CDR3 coding sequence is TGTGCCAGCAGCTTAGAAGGTGGCAGACTATATTCCTACAATGAGCAGTTCTTC.

The gene calls are TRBV28 and TRBJ2-7; 7 bases map to TRBD1. The CDR3 extends over 16 amino acids. V lost 8 bases, J lost 5 bases, and 18 bases stayed unmatched. CDR1 and CDR2 from the germline V gene are MDHEN and SYDVKM. CDR3 residues: CASPPRDRAPGNEQYF. CDR3 bases: TGTGCCAGCCCCCCTCGCGACAGGGCCCCTGGCAACGAGCAGTACTTC.

The V gene is TRBV15, the J gene TRBJ2-1, with a possible D match to TRBD2 (5 bases). With 1 base removed from V and 5 bases from J, the gap between germline ends came to 9 bases. Per germline, CDR1 LNHNV and CDR2 YYDKDF (reference sequence). The CDR3 consists of 14 residues. This CDR3 is CATSRGATNNEQFF. CDR3 in DNA: TGTGCCACCAGCAGAGGTGCGACTAACAATGAGCAGTTCTTC.

This clone was counted a single time. The rearrangement uses TRBV5-5 and TRBJ2-7; D gene uncertain. V lost 1 base to trimming and J lost 2 bases, with 10 bases between them. The CDR3 has 14 residues. Germline V gene data show CDR1 as SGHKS and CDR2 as YYEKEE (reference sequence). The CDR3 DNA follows: TGTGCCAGCAGCTTGCTCATGGAACCCTACGAGCAGTACTTC. Its translation is CASSLLMEPYEQYF.